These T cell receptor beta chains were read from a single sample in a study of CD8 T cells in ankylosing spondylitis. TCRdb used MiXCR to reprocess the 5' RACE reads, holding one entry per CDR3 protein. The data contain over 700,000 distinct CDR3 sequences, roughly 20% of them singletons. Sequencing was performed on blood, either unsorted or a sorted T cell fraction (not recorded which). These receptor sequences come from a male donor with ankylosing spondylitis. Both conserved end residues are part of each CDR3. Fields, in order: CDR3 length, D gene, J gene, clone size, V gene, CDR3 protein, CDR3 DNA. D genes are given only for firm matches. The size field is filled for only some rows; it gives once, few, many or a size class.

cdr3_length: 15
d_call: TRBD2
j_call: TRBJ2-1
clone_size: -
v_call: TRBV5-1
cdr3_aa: CASSVTSGGVGEQFF
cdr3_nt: TGCGCCAGCAGCGTGACTAGCGGGGGAGTCGGTGAGCAGTTCTTC

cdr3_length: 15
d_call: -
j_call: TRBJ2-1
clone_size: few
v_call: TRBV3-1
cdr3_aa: CASSKGTGTYNEQFF
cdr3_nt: TGTGCCAGCAGCAAAGGGACTGGCACCTACAATGAGCAGTTCTTC

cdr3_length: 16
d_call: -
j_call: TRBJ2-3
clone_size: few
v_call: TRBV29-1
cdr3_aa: CSAVSGESAGTDTQYF
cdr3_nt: TGCAGCGCAGTGTCGGGAGAGTCAGCGGGCACAGATACGCAGTATTTT

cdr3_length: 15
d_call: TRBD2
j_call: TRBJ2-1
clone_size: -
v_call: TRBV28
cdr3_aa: CASSRGLAGNNEQFF
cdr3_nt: TGTGCCAGCAGTCGGGGACTAGCGGGAAACAATGAGCAGTTCTTC

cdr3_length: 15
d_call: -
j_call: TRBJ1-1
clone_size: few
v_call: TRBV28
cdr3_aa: CASSWGERMNTEAFF
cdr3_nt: TGTGCCAGCAGTTGGGGAGAGAGGATGAACACTGAAGCTTTCTTT

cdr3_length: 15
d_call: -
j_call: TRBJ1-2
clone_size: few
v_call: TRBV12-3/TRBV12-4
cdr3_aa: CASSFGDALNYGYTF
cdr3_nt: TGTGCCAGCAGTTTTGGGGACGCACTTAACTATGGCTACACCTTC

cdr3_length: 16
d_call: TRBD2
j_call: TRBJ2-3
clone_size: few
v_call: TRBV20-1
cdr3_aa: CSARSGSGGPGDTQYF
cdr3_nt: TGCAGTGCTAGATCTGGTAGCGGGGGCCCCGGAGATACGCAGTATTTT

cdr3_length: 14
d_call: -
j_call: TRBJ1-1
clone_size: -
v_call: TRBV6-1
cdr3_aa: CASRFRGMNTEAFF
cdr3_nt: TGTGCCAGCAGGTTTCGGGGCATGAACACTGAAGCTTTCTTT

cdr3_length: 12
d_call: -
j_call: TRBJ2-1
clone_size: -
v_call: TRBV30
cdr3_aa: CACTEMGAEQFF
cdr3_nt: TGTGCCTGCACTGAGATGGGGGCTGAGCAGTTCTTC

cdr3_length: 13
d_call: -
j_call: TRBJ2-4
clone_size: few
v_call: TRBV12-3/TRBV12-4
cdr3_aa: CASSTGDKNIQYF
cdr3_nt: TGTGCCAGCAGCACGGGGGACAAAAACATTCAGTACTTC

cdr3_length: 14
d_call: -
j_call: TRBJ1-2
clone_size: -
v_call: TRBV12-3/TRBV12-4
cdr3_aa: CASSFAARTYGYTF
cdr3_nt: TGTGCCAGCAGTTTTGCTGCTAGGACCTATGGCTACACCTTC

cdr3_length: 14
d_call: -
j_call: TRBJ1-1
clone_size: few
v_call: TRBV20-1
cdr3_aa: CSARVPGGYTEAFF
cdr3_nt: TGCAGTGCTAGGGTCCCCGGGGGGTACACTGAAGCTTTCTTT

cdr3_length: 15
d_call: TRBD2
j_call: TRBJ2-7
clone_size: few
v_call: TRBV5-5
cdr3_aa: CASSNGLAGGREQYF
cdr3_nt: TGTGCCAGCAGCAACGGACTAGCGGGAGGGCGGGAGCAGTACTTC

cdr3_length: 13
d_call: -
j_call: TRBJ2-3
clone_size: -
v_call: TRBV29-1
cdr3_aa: CSVDLQGADTQYF
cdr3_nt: TGCAGCGTTGACTTACAGGGCGCAGATACGCAGTATTTT

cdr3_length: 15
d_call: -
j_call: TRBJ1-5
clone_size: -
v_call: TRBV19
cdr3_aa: CASSTPTGSNQPQHF
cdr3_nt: TGTGCCAGTAGTACCCCGACAGGCAGCAATCAGCCCCAGCATTTT

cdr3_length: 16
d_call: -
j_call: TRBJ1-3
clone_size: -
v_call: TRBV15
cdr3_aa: CATSTGTAISGNTIYF
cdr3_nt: TGTGCCACCAGCACAGGTACAGCAATCTCTGGAAACACCATATATTTT

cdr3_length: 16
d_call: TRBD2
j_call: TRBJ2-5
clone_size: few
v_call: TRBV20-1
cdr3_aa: CSASRGGGALQETQYF
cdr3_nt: TGCAGTGCTAGTAGGGGCGGGGGGGCCCTACAAGAGACCCAGTACTTC

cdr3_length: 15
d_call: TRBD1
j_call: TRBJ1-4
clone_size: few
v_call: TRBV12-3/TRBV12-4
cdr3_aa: CASSPRTGLSGKLFF
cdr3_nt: TGTGCCAGCAGTCCTAGGACAGGGCTAAGCGGGAAACTGTTTTTT

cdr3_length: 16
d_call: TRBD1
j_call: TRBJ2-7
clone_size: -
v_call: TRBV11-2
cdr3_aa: CASSLVPGQTKYEQYF
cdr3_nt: TGTGCCAGCAGCTTAGTCCCGGGACAGACTAAATACGAGCAGTACTTC

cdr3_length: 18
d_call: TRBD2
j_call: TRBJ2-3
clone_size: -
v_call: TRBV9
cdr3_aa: CASSAGTSGGAGGGTQYF
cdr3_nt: TGTGCCAGCAGCGCAGGGACTAGCGGGGGGGCCGGGGGTGGTACGCAGTATTTT

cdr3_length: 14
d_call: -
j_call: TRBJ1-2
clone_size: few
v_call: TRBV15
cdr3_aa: CATSRDLSGNGYTF
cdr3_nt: TGTGCCACCAGCAGAGATTTGTCAGGGAATGGCTACACCTTC

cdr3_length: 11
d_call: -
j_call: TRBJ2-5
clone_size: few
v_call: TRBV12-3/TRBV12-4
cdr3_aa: CASSLTGTQYF
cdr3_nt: TGTGCCAGCAGCCTAACAGGGACCCAGTACTTC

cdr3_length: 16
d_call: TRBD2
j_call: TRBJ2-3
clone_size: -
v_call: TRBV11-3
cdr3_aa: CASSLGEGLRTDTQYF
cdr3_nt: TGTGCCAGCAGCTTAGGGGAGGGGCTGAGAACAGATACGCAGTATTTT

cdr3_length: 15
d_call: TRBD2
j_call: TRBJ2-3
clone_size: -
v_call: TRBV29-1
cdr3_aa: CSVGVTSGRTDTQYF
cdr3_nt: TGCAGCGTGGGCGTGACTAGCGGGAGAACAGATACGCAGTATTTT

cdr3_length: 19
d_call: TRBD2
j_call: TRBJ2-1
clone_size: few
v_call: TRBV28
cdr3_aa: CATRTGTVSSGRAVNEQFF
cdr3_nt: TGTGCCACCAGAACCGGGACGGTCTCTAGCGGGAGGGCTGTTAATGAGCAGTTCTTC

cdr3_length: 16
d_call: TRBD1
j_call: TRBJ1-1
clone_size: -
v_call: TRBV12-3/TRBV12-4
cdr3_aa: CASSPEGGTGYTEAFF
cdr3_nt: TGTGCCAGCAGCCCAGAGGGGGGGACAGGGTACACTGAAGCTTTCTTT

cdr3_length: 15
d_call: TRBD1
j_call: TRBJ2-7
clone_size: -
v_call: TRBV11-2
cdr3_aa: CASSLDRTGLYEQYF
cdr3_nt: TGTGCCAGCAGCTTAGACCGGACAGGCCTCTACGAGCAGTACTTC

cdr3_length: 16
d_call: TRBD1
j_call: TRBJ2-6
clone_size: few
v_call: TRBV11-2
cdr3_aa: CASSSTGLSGANVLTF
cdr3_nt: TGTGCCAGCAGTTCGACAGGGCTATCTGGGGCCAACGTCCTGACTTTC

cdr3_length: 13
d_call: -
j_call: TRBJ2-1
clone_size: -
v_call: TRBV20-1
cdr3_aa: CSARRGLVDEQFF
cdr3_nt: TGCAGTGCTAGGAGGGGTCTAGTCGATGAGCAGTTCTTC

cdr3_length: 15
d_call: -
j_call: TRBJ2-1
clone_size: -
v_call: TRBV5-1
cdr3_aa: CASSSGSKVQNEQFF
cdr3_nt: TGCGCCAGCAGCTCCGGGAGTAAGGTTCAAAATGAGCAGTTCTTC

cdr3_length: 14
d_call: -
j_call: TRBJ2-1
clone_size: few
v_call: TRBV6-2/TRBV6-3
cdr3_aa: CASSYQGNYNEQFF
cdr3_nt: TGTGCCAGCAGTTATCAGGGGAACTACAATGAGCAGTTCTTC

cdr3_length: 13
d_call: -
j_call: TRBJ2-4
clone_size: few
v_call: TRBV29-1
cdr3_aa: CSVVAHNKNIQYF
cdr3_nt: TGCAGCGTTGTGGCACACAACAAAAACATTCAGTACTTC

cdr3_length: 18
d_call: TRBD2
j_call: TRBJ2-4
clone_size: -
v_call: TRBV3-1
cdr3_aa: CASSHGTSGFVAKNIQYF
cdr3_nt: TGTGCCAGCAGCCACGGGACTAGCGGATTCGTAGCCAAAAACATTCAGTACTTC

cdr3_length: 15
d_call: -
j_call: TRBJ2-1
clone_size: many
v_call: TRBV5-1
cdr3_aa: CASSLDIPRSNEQFF
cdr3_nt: TGCGCCAGCAGCTTGGATATTCCGCGTAGCAATGAGCAGTTCTTC

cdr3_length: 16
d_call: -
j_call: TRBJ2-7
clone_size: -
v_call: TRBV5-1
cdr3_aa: CASSSRPAGEAHEQYF
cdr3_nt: TGCGCCAGCAGCTCGCGCCCCGCGGGTGAAGCCCACGAGCAGTACTTC

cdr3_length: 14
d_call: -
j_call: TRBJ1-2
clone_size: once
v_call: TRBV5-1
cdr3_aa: CASSLAEGEGGYTF
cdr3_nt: TGCGCCAGCAGCTTGGCCGAAGGGGAAGGGGGCTACACCTTC

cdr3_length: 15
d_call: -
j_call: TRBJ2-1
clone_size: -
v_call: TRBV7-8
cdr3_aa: CASSPRLGIRNEQFF
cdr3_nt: TGTGCCAGCAGCCCAAGACTAGGTATTCGAAATGAGCAGTTCTTC

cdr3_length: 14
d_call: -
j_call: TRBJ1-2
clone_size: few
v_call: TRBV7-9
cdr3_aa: CASSPGQTGYGYTF
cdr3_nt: TGTGCCAGCAGTCCGGGTCAAACTGGGTATGGCTACACCTTC

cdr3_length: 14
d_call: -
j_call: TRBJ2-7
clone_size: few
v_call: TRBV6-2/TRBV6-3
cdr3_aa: CASSPGLLPSEQYF
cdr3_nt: TGTGCCAGCAGTCCCGGACTACTCCCATCCGAGCAGTACTTC

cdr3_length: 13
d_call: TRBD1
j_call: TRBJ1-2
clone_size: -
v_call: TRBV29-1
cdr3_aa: CSVDPTGGSGYTF
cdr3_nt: TGCAGCGTGGATCCGACAGGGGGCTCCGGCTACACCTTC

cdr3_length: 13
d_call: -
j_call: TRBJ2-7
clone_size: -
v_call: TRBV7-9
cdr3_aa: CASKRDSDFRRYF
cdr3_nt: TGTGCCAGCAAACGGGACTCCGATTTTAGACGGTACTTC

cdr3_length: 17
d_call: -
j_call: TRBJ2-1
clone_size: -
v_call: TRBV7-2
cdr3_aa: CASSLVVYGTSYNEQFF
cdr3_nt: TGTGCCAGCAGCTTAGTTGTATACGGGACTTCTTACAATGAGCAGTTCTTC

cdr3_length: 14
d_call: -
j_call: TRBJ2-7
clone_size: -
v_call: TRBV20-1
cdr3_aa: CSALGGGRKNEQYF
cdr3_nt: TGCAGTGCCCTAGGAGGGGGGCGGAAGAACGAGCAGTACTTC

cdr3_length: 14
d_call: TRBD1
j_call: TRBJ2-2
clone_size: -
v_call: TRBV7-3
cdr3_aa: CASSRQGVIGELSF
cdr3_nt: TGTGCCAGCAGCCGACAGGGTGTTATCGGGGAGCTGTCTTTT

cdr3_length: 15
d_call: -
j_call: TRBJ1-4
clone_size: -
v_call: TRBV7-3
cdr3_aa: CASSPGLSWKEKLFF
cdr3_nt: TGTGCCAGCAGCCCTGGACTCTCTTGGAAGGAAAAACTGTTTTTT

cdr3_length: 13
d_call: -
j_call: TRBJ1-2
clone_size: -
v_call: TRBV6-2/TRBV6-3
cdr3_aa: CASSSDSLYGYTF
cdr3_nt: TGTGCCAGCAGCAGTGACAGCCTCTATGGCTACACCTTC

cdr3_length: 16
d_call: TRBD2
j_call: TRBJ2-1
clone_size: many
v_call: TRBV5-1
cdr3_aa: CASSKNLAGVYNEQFF
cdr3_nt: TGCGCCAGCAGCAAAAACCTAGCGGGGGTATACAATGAGCAGTTCTTC

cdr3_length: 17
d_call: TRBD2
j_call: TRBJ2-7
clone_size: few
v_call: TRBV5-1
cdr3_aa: CASSTSTGTSEGGEQYF
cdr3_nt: TGCGCCAGCAGCACGTCGACCGGGACTAGCGAGGGGGGCGAGCAGTACTTC

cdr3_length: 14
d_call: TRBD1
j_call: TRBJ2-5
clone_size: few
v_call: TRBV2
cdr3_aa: CASSPDRGEETQYF
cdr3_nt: TGTGCCAGCAGCCCCGACAGGGGAGAGGAGACCCAGTACTTC

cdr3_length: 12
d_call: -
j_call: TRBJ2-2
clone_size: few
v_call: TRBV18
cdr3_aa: CASSPLVGELFF
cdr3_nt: TGTGCCAGCTCACCACTAGTCGGGGAGCTGTTTTTT

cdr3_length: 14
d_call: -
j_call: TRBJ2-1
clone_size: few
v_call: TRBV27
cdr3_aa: CASSSRGYYNEQFF
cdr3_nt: TGTGCCAGCAGTTCCCGCGGGTACTACAATGAGCAGTTCTTC